This T cell receptor (beta chain) originates from a study of OX40 agonist ivuxolimab in advanced cancers. Measured with immunoSEQ multiplex PCR; TCRdb has only the in-frame clones, and not every one. The sample lists some 50,000 clones, 75% to 85% occurring once. Peripheral blood came from all dose cohorts at three timepoints. This sequence originates from an adult with an advanced solid tumor such as melanoma, head and neck, liver or kidney cancer. Material: CD4+ or CD8+ T cells sorted from blood, obtained in a trial of the OX40 agonist ivuxolimab.

CDR3 protein: CASSLGRAAGELFF. The CDR3 DNA follows: TGTGCCAGCAGTCTGGGGCGGGCCGCTGGGGAGCTGTTTTTT. This chain connects TRBV6-1 to TRBJ2-2; D may correspond to TRBD1 or TRBD2 (5 bases each). The CDR3 loop spans 14 amino acids. The V end lost 5 bases, the J end lost 8 bases, and 15 bases lay between the germline ends. Germline V lookup: CDR1 MNHNS, CDR2 SASEGT.